This record concerns one T cell receptor (beta chain) sequence. Its matching antigen is unknown. The CDR3 contains 14 residues. Trimming left V 1 base short and J 11 bases short, with 14 bases between. Germline values: CDR1 MGHRA, CDR2 YSYEKL. The data were taken from a study of identifying expanded T cells in peripheral blood. Generated by immunoSEQ multiplex PCR, the TCRdb table keeps only in-frame clones and is missing some. Of 100,000 or so clones in the sample, around 88% were seen once. Collection occurred without any documented infections or immune events in donors. Study-level results: About 1.3 clones differed between technical replicates, versus approximately 17 and 20 over time.

The chain employs TRBV4-1 and TRBJ1-4; unclear D gene. The TCR sequence derives from a person between 18 and 75 years old in good health. The sequencing input was blood. CDR3 sequence (DNA): TGCGCCAGCAGCCAAGCGGACCGCCGGGAGAAACTGTTTTTT. The encoded protein is CASSQADRREKLFF.